The rows below give T cell receptor beta chains drawn from one sample of a study of blood T cell repertoires in COVID-19. Sequenced by immunoSEQ multiplex PCR; TCRdb stores in-frame clones only, minus some. Of roughly 350,000 clones in the sample, about 90% were seen once. The sequenced material came from peripheral blood. The receptors were sampled from a woman aged 30 to 39 with COVID-19, enrolled during active disease. CDR3s include the opening cysteine and the closing phenylalanine or tryptophan. A D gene is named only where the DNA matches it firmly.

V gene	CDR3 length	D gene	J gene	CDR3 protein
TRBV4-1	15	TRBD2	TRBJ2-2	CASSLAGTSTGELFF
TRBV28	16	.	TRBJ2-7	CASSWGQTAGSYEQYF
TRBV30	17	TRBD1	TRBJ1-3	CAWSVGPDRRPGNTIYF
TRBV11-2	15	.	TRBJ1-1	CASSEWGRGRTEAFF
TRBV6-6	15	TRBD1	TRBJ2-7	CASSYRGQGDYEQYF
TRBV7-2	16	.	TRBJ2-1	CASSAAGGSLYNEQFF
TRBV7-9	14	.	TRBJ1-6	CASSPGVWESPLHF
TRBV6-5	15	.	TRBJ2-1	CASSYSSSGYNEQFF
TRBV28	14	.	TRBJ1-1	CASSFSVMNTEAFF
TRBV27	15	TRBD2	TRBJ2-3	CASSLLAGGADTQYF
TRBV6-6	13	TRBD1	TRBJ1-1	CASSYPADRERFF